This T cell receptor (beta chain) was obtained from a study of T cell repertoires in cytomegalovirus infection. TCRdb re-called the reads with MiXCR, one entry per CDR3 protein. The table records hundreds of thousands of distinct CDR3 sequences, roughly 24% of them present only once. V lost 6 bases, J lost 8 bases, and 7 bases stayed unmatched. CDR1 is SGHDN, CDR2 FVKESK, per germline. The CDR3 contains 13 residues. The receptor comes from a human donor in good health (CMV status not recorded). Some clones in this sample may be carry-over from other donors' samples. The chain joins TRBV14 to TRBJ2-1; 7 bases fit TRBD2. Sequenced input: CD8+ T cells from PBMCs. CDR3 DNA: TGTGCCAGCAGTTTGTGGCTAGCGGATGAGCAGTTCTTC. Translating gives CASSLWLADEQFF. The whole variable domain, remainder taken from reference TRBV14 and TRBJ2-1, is EAGVTQFPSHSVIEKGQTVTLRCDPISGHDNLYWYRRVMGKEIKFLLHFVKESKQDESGMPNNRFLAERTGGTYSTLKVQPAELEDSGVYFCASSLWLADEQFFGPGTRLTVL.